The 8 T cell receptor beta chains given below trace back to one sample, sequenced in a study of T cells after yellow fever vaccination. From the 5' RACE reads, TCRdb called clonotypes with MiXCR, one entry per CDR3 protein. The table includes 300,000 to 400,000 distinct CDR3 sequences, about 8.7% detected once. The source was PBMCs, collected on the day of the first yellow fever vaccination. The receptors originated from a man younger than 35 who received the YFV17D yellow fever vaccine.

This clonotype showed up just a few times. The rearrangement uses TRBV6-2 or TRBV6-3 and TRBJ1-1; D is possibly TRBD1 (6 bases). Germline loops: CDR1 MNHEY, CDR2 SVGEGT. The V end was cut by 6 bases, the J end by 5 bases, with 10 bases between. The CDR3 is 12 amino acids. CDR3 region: CASSNRETEAFF. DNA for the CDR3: TGTGCCAGCAGCAACAGGGAAACTGAAGCTTTCTTT.

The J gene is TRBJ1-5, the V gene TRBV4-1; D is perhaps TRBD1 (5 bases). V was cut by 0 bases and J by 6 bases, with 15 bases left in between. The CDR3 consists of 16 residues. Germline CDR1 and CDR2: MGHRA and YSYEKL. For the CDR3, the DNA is TGCGCCAGCAGCCAAGATCCAGGGACGGTTGTTCAGCCCCAGCATTTT. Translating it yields CASSQDPGTVVQPQHF.

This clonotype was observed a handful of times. CDR3 protein: CASSLGSGFYEQYV. DNA of the CDR3: TGCGCCAGCAGCTTGGGGTCAGGGTTCTACGAGCAGTACGTC. The chain employs TRBV5-1 and TRBJ2-7; a weak D match, TRBD1 (5 bases). Trimming left V 0 bases short and J 3 bases short, with 10 bases between. The CDR3 sequence is 14 residues long. Germline V CDR1 and CDR2: SGHRS, YFSETQ.

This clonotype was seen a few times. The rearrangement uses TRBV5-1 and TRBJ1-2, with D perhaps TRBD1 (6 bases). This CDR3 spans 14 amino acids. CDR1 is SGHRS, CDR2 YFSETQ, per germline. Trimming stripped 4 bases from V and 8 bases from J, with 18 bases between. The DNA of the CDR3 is TGCGCCAGCAGCCCCAACACAGGGCTGGAGGGCTACACCTTC. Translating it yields CASSPNTGLEGYTF.

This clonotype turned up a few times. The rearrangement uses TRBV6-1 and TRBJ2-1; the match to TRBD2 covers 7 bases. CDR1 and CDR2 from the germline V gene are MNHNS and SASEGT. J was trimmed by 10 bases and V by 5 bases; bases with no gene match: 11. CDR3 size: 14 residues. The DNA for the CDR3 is TGTGCCAGCAGTCCACCGGGACTAATAAGGGAGCAGTTCTTC. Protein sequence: CASSPPGLIREQFF.

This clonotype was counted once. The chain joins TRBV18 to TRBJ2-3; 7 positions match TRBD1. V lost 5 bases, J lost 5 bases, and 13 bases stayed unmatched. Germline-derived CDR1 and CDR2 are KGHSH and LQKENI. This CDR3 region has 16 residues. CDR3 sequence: CASSSLTTGVGDTQYF. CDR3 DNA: TGTGCCAGCTCATCATTAACTACAGGGGTAGGAGATACGCAGTATTTT.

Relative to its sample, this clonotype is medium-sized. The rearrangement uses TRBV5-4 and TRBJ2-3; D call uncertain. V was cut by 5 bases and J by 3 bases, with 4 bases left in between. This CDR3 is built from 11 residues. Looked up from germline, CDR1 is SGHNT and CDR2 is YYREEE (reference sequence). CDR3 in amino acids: CASSLTDTQYF. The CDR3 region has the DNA TGTGCCAGCAGTTTAACAGATACGCAGTATTTT.

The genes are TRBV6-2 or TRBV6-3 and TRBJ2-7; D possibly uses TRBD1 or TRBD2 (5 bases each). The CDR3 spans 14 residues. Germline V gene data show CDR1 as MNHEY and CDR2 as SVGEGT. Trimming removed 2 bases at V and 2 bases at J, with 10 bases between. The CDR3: CASSYLGTPYEQYV. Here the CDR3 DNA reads TGTGCCAGCAGTTACCTCGGGACCCCCTACGAGCAGTACGTC.